The 5 T cell receptor beta chains reported below all come from one sample, sequenced in a study of TIL therapy for anti-PD-1-resistant metastatic lung cancer. Stated time point: pre-treatment sample, taken before nivolumab and TIL therapy. This was the immunoSEQ v3 assay. Assay: immunoSEQ multiplex PCR; the TCRdb copy retains only in-frame clones and omits some. The profile shows roughly 20,000 clones, around 82% of them singletons. The sample consisted of blood, taken at baseline. The receptors here all came from a person aged 25 to 85 with non-small cell lung cancer.

The sample holds a few counts of this clone. This chain links TRBV2 with TRBJ1-2; weak D call: TRBD1 (5 bases). V lost 6 bases, J lost 4 bases, and 15 bases lay in between. Germline V lookup: CDR1 SNHLY, CDR2 FYNNEI. This CDR3 is 14 amino acids long. CDR3 in DNA: TGTGCCAGCAGGGGCGGGACGGCGAGCTATGGCTACACCTTC. This encodes CASRGGTASYGYTF.

The genes are TRBV19 and TRBJ1-4, with no clear D. The CDR3 contains 14 residues. V was pared by 5 bases and J by 5 bases, with 12 bases between. The germline V gene has CDR1 LNHDA and CDR2 SQIVND (reference sequence). CDR3 DNA sequence: TGTGCCAGTAGTTGGAGGGCAGAGAATGAAAAACTGTTTTTT. As protein: CASSWRAENEKLFF.

The J gene is TRBJ2-7, the V gene TRBV19, with D possibly being TRBD2 (5 bases). The ends were cut back, 5 bases at V and 4 bases at J, with 12 bases in the middle. This CDR3 has 13 residues. The germline V gene encodes CDR1 LNHDA and CDR2 SQIVND (reference sequence). CDR3 protein: CASSPRTVYEQYF. DNA for the CDR3: TGTGCCAGTAGTCCTCGGACTGTTTACGAGCAGTACTTC.

This rearrangement joins TRBV29-1 to TRBJ1-1; TRBD1 aligns across 9 bases. Germline V gene lookup returns CDR1 SQVTM and CDR2 ANQGSEA. The J segment lost 1 base and the V segment lost 7 bases, leaving 4 bases of the junction unmatched. The CDR3 sequence is 13 residues long. The CDR3 loop reads CSATGQGNTEAFF. As DNA, the CDR3 is TGCAGCGCCACGGGACAGGGGAACACTGAAGCTTTCTTT.

V and J are TRBV5-1 and TRBJ1-2; 9 bases are a match to TRBD1. Losses at the gene ends were 3 bases for V and 6 bases for J; bases not matched to a gene: 15. The CDR3 spans 17 residues. CDR1 and CDR2 from the germline V gene are SGHRS and YFSETQ. CDR3 nucleotides: TGCGCCAGCAGCTCCCTGACAGGGGGAATAGTTGAGAATGGCTACACCTTC. Protein sequence: CASSSLTGGIVENGYTF.